The clone carrying this T cell receptor (beta chain) was seen more than once but under ten times. V was shortened by 4 bases and J by 6 bases, with 16 bases between the two germline ends. The V gene's germline CDR1 is SGHRS and CDR2 YFSETQ. The CDR3 is 14 amino acids. This record comes from a study of technical replicates of blood from a few donors. Clones were sequenced by immunoSEQ multiplex PCR, and TCRdb holds only the in-frame ones, with some missing. The sample has some 13,000 clones, 79% seen once; the top ten hold less than 15%. The chain links TRBV5-1 to TRBJ1-2; D perhaps matches TRBD1 (5 bases). The receptor was isolated from a human donor in good health. The sequencing input was PBMCs. The CDR3 protein is CASSLSTGYDGYTF. CDR3 coding DNA: TGCGCCAGCAGCCTCTCTACAGGCTACGATGGCTACACCTTC.